A single sample is the source of the 5 T cell receptor beta chains below, sequenced in a study of shared clonotypes between healthy human individuals. Profiling relied on immunoSEQ multiplex PCR, and the TCRdb table lists in-frame clones only, not all of them. Of some 2,000,000 clones listed, around 95% are singletons. Sequencing was carried out using naive CD4+ T cells sorted from blood. Subset of the sample: CD45RA+ positively selected. These receptors all come from a man younger than 35 in good health.

V and J are TRBV10-3 and TRBJ2-1, with TRBD2 matching 13 bases. This CDR3 is 18 amino acids long. Per the germline V gene, CDR1 is ENHRY and CDR2 is SYGVKD. The trim removed 0 bases at V and 2 bases at J, leaving 4 bases unmatched. This CDR3 is CAISESYGLAGAYNEQFF. The DNA of the CDR3 is TGTGCCATCAGTGAGTCTTACGGACTAGCGGGAGCCTACAATGAGCAGTTCTTC.

This chain links TRBV9 with TRBJ2-7, with 7 nucleotides matching TRBD1. Losses at the gene ends were 4 bases for V and 2 bases for J; bases not matched to a gene: 6. Germline loops: CDR1 SGDLS, CDR2 YYNGEE. CDR3 size: 14 residues. The CDR3 DNA reads as TGTGCCAGCAGCATCGGACAGGTAACCTACGAGCAGTACTTC. Protein: CASSIGQVTYEQYF.

V usage is TRBV30 and J usage is TRBJ2-1, with 11 bases aligning to TRBD2. The CDR3 is made up of 16 amino acids. Germline V gives CDR1 GTSNPN, CDR2 SVGIG (reference sequence). Trimming cost V 1 base and J 9 bases; bases outside gene matches: 11. The CDR3 reads CAWSAQGLAAGGEQFF. In nucleotides, the CDR3 is TGTGCCTGGAGTGCCCAGGGACTAGCGGCCGGAGGTGAGCAGTTCTTC.

The V gene is TRBV6-1, the J gene TRBJ1-2; TRBD1 matches at 11 bases. In germline, CDR1 is MNHNS, CDR2 SASEGT. The J segment lost 4 bases and the V segment lost 0 bases, leaving 7 bases of the junction unmatched. The CDR3 extends over 17 amino acids. The CDR3 bases are TGTGCCAGCAGTGAAGCGGCGGGGACAGGGGGTTTCTATGGCTACACCTTC. It yields the protein CASSEAAGTGGFYGYTF.

The chain links TRBV28 to TRBJ2-7, with D perhaps TRBD2 (5 bases). The CDR3 covers 16 residues. V lost 2 bases and J 9 bases, leaving 23 bases between the germline ends. Germline V gives CDR1 MDHEN, CDR2 SYDVKM. The CDR3 DNA reads TGTGCCAGCAGTTTAGTACCGGGCAGCGGTCCCTTAGTGCAGTACTTC. This encodes CASSLVPGSGPLVQYF. The whole variable domain, filled in from reference TRBV28 and TRBJ2-7, reads DVKVTQSSRYLVKRTGEKVFLECVQDMDHENMFWYRQDPGLGLRLIYFSYDVKMKEKGDIPEGYSVSREKKERFSLILESASTNQTSMYLCASSLVPGSGPLVQYFGPGTRLTVT.